One TCR beta chain is described in this entry. Its antigen is currently unknown. The data derive from a study of shared clonotypes between healthy human individuals. Findings and caveats of the study: A generally larger estimated richness was seen in naive subsets than in memory subsets.

Per the study methods: Without quality scores, immunoSEQ junctional reads could not be filtered like full-length reads. Produced via immunoSEQ multiplex PCR; TCRdb's table is partial and in-frame only. V, J and clone size derive from that table, while D and trimming were established from the DNA sequence. The table records about 2.1 million clones, 80% to 95% of them present only once. Naive CD8 populations comprised CD45RO-negative cells positively selected for CCR7, excluding terminally differentiated effector memory CD45RA+ cells. The sequence was collected from a man aged 18 to 35 in good health. Some clones in this sample may be carry-over from other donors' samples. Material for sequencing was naive CD8+ T cells from PBMCs.

The CDR3 DNA is TGTGCCAGCAGCCCTAGGGCCCGGACAGTAAATGGCTACACCTTC. Residues: CASSPRARTVNGYTF. The chain carries TRBV13 and TRBJ1-2, with D possibly matching TRBD1 (6 bases). Deletions cut 5 bases from V and 6 bases from J, with 19 bases between. This CDR3 spans 15 amino acids. Germline V gene sequence: CDR1 PRHDT, CDR2 FYEKMQ (reference sequence).